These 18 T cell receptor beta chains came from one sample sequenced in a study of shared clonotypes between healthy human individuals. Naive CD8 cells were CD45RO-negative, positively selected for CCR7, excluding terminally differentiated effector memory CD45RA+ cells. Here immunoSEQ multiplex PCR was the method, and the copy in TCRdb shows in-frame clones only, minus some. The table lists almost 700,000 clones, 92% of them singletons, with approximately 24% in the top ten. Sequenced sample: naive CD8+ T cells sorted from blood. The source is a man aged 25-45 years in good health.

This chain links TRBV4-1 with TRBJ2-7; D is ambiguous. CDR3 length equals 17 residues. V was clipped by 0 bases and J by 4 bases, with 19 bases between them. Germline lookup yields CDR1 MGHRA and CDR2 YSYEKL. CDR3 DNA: TGCGCCAGCAGCCAAGAGCCCCGGCACACGTTGCTATACGAGCAGTACTTC. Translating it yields CASSQEPRHTLLYEQYF.

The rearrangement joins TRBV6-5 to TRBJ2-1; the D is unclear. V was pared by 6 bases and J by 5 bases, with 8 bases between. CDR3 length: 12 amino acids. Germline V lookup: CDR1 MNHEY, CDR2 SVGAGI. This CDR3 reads CASRPTDNEQFF. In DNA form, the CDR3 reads TGTGCCAGCAGACCCACAGACAATGAGCAGTTCTTC.

This CDR3 is CASSTLQGVNTEAFF. For the CDR3, the DNA is TGTGCCAGCAGTACCCTGCAGGGGGTGAACACTGAAGCTTTCTTT. This rearrangement joins TRBV27 to TRBJ1-1; 7 bases agree with TRBD1. The V gene's germline CDR1 is MNHEY and CDR2 SMNVEV (reference sequence). J was trimmed by 0 bases and V by 5 bases; bases with no gene match: 6. This CDR3 contains 15 residues.

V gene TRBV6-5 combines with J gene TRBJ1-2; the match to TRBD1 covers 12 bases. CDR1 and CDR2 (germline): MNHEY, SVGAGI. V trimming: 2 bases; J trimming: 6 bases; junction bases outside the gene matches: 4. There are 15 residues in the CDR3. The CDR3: CASSYPGQGAHGYTF. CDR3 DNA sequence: TGTGCCAGCAGTTACCCGGGACAGGGGGCCCATGGCTACACCTTC.

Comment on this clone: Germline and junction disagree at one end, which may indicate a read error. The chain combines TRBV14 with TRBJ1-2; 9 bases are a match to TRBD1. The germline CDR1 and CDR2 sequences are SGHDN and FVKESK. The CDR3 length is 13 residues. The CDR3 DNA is TGTGCCAGCAGCCAAGAGACAGGGGGGTACGCCGCCTTC. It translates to CASSQETGGYAAF.

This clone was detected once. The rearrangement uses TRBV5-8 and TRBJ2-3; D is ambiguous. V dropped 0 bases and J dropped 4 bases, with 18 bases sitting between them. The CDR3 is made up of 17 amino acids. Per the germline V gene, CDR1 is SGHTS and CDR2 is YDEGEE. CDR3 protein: CASSLAPQITDADTQYF. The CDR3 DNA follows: TGTGCCAGCAGCTTGGCCCCACAGATTACGGACGCAGATACGCAGTATTTT. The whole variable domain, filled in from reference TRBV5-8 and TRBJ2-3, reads EAGVTQSPTHLIKTRGQQATLRCSPISGHTSVYWYQQALGLGLQFLLWYDEGEERNRGNFPPRFSGRQFPNYSSELNVNALELEDSALYLCASSLAPQITDADTQYFGPGTRLTVL.

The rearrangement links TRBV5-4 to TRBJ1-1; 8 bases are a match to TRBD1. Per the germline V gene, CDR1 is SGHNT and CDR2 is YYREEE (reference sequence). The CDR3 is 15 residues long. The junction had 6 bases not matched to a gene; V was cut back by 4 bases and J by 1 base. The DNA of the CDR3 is TGTGCCAGCAGCCTGGGGACAGGACCGAACACTGAAGCTTTCTTT. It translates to CASSLGTGPNTEAFF.

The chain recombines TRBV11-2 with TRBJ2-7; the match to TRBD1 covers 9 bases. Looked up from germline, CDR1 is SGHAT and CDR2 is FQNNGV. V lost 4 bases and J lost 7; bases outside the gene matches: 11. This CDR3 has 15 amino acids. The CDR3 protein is CASSWVPGQGREQYF. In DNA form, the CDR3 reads TGTGCCAGCAGCTGGGTACCGGGACAGGGTCGTGAGCAGTACTTC. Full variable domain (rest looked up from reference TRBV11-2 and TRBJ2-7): EAGVAQSPRYKIIEKRQSVAFWCNPISGHATLYWYQQILGQGPKLLIQFQNNGVVDDSQLPKDRFSAERLKGVDSTLKIQPAKLEDSAVYLCASSWVPGQGREQYFGPGTRLTVT.

DNA of the CDR3: TGTGCCAGCAGCTTAGGGGAGGGCAGGTTGAACACTGAAGCTTTCTTT. Residues: CASSLGEGRLNTEAFF. The rearrangement links TRBV7-9 to TRBJ1-1, with unresolved D. CDR3 length equals 16 residues. Trimming stripped 1 base from V and 0 bases from J, with 12 bases between. From germline, CDR1 is SEHNR and CDR2 FQNEAQ (reference sequence).

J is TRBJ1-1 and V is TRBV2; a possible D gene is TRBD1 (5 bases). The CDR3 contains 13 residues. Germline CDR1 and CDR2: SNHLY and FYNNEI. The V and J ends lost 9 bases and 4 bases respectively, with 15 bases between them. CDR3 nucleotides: TGTGCCAGATTTGGGGCGCTGGGCACTGAAGCTTTCTTT. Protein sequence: CARFGALGTEAFF.

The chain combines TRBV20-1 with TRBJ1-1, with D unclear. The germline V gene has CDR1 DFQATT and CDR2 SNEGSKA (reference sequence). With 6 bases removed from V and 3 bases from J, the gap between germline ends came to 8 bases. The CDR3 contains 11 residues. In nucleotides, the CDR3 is TGCAGTGCCGCCAGCTACACTGAAGCTTTCTTT. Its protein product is CSAASYTEAFF.

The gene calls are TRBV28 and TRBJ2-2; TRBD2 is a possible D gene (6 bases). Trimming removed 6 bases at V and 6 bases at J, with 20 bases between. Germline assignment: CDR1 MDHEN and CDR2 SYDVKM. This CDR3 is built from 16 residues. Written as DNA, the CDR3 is TGTGCCAGCAGACCCCCTTGGGGGGAGACTTCCGGGGAGCTGTTTTTT. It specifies CASRPPWGETSGELFF.

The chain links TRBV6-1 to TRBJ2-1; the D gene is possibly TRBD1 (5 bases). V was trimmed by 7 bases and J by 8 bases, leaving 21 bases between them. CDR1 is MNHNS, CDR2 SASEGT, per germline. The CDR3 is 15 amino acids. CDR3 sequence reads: CASILDTLPFDEQFF. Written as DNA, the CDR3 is TGTGCCAGCATCCTGGACACGTTGCCTTTTGATGAGCAGTTCTTC.

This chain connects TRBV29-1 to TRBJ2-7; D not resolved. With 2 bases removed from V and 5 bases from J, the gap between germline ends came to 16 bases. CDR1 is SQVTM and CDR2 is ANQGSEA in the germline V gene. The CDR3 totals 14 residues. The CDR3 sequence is CSVESGLSGHEQYF. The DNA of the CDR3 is TGCAGCGTTGAATCGGGTCTTTCCGGACACGAGCAGTACTTC.

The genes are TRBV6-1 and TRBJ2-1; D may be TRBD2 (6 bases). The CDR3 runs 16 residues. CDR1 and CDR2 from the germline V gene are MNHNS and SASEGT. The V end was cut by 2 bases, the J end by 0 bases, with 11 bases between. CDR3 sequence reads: CASSETSRSSYNEQFF. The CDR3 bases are TGTGCCAGCAGTGAAACTAGCCGGAGCTCCTACAATGAGCAGTTCTTC.

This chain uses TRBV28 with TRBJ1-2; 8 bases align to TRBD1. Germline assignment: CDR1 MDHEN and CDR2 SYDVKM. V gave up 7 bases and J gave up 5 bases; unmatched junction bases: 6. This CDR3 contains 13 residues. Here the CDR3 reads CASTKTGEYGYTF. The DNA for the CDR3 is TGTGCCAGCACTAAGACAGGGGAGTATGGCTACACCTTC.

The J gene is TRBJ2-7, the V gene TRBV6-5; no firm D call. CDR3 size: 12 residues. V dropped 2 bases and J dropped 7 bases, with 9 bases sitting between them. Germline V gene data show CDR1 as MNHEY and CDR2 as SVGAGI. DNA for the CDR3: TGTGCCAGCAGTTACCCCTTGGGGGAGCAGTACTTC. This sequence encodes CASSYPLGEQYF.

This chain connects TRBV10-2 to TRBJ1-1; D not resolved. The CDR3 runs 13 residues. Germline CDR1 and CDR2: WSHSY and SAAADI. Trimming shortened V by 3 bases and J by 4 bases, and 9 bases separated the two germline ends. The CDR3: CASSDSGSTEAFF. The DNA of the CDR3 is TGCGCCAGCAGTGACTCGGGGTCCACTGAAGCTTTCTTT.